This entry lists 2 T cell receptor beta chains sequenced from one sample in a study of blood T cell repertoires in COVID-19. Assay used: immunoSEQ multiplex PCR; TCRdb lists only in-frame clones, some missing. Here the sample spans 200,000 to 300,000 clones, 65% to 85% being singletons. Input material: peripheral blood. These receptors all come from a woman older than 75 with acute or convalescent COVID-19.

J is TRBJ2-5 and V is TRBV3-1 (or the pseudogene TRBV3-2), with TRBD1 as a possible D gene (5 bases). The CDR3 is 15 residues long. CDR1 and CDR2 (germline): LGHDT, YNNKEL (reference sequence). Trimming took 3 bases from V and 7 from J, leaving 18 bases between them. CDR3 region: CASSQAWKGAGTQYF. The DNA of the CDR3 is TGTGCCAGCAGCCAGGCCTGGAAAGGGGCAGGGACCCAGTACTTC.

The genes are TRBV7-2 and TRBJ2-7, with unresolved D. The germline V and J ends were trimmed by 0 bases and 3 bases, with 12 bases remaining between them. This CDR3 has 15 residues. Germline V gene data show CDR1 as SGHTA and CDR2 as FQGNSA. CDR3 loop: CASSLALTHDYEQYF. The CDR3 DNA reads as TGTGCCAGCAGCTTAGCGCTGACTCATGACTACGAGCAGTACTTC.